The 2 T cell receptor beta chains below were found in one sample sequenced in a study of OX40 agonist ivuxolimab in advanced cancers. Some clones are missing from TCRdb's copy, which holds only in-frame ones; the method was immunoSEQ multiplex PCR. The sample lists 65,000 to 95,000 clones, around 90% seen once, with over 0.15% in the top ten. The sequencing used CD4+ or CD8+ T cells sorted from blood, collected in a trial of the OX40 agonist ivuxolimab. These receptors all come from an adult with an advanced solid tumor such as melanoma, head and neck, liver or kidney cancer.

V usage is TRBV5-1 and J usage is TRBJ1-1; weak D call: TRBD1 (5 bases). Trimming stripped 4 bases from V and 0 bases from J, with 13 bases between. Germline CDR1 SGHRS, CDR2 YFSETQ. The CDR3 sequence is 15 residues long. The CDR3 nucleotides read TGCGCCAGCAGCCACGGGGGTCTGATGAACACTGAAGCTTTCTTT. Amino acid sequence: CASSHGGLMNTEAFF.

The gene calls are TRBV4-1 and TRBJ2-1; D could derive from TRBD1 or TRBD2 (5 bases each). Germline assignment: CDR1 MGHRA and CDR2 YSYEKL. V lost 6 bases and J lost 0, with 15 bases in between. CDR3 size: 16 residues. The CDR3 sequence is CASSHPGRSSYNEQFF. CDR3 coding DNA: TGCGCCAGCAGTCATCCGGGACGGAGCTCCTACAATGAGCAGTTCTTC.